The next 13 T cell receptor beta chains were all read from a single sample in a study of response to subunit inactivated influenza vaccine. TCRdb itself ran the RT-PCR reads through MiXCR, one entry per CDR3 protein. Here the sample spans more than 600,000 distinct CDR3 sequences, around a sixth being singletons. The sample consisted of PBMCs from blood, taken around 5 days after vaccination. These receptors were obtained from a man aged 45-65 years who received an inactivated influenza vaccine.

The chain uses TRBV10-3 and TRBJ2-5, with D unresolved. With 8 bases removed from V and 2 bases from J, the gap between germline ends came to 12 bases. This CDR3 comprises 13 residues. CDR1 ENHRY and CDR2 SYGVKD come from the germline V gene. The CDR3 region has the DNA TGTGCCATCCAGAGAGACTTGCAAGAGACCCAGTACTTC. It yields the protein CAIQRDLQETQYF.

CDR3 DNA sequence: TGTGCCAGCAGCCGGAAAGTCACTGAAGCTTTCTTT. Its translation: CASSRKVTEAFF. The chain is built from TRBV7-9 and TRBJ1-1, with unresolved D. Trimming removed 5 bases at V and 4 bases at J, with 8 bases between. There are 12 residues in the CDR3. CDR1 SEHNR and CDR2 FQNEAQ come from the germline V gene (reference sequence).

This clonotype was picked up many times. V is TRBV29-1 and J is TRBJ2-7; the D gene is possibly TRBD2 (5 bases). Trimming shortened V by 0 bases and J by 3 bases, and 9 bases separated the two germline ends. The CDR3 has 13 residues. The germline V gene has CDR1 SQVTM and CDR2 ANQGSEA. The CDR3 nucleotides read TGCAGCGTTGAAGATGAGGGATTCTACGAGCAGTACTTC. Protein product: CSVEDEGFYEQYF.

The V call is TRBV5-6, the J call TRBJ2-1; perhaps TRBD1 as D (6 bases). V lost 0 bases and J lost 6, with 16 bases in between. The CDR3 is made up of 16 amino acids. Germline V gene lookup returns CDR1 SGHDT and CDR2 YYEEEE. CDR3 sequence: CASSLARRGFFNEQFF. The CDR3 coding sequence is TGTGCCAGCAGCTTGGCTCGCAGGGGATTCTTCAATGAGCAGTTCTTC. The variable domain in full, completed from reference TRBV5-6 and TRBJ2-1, reads DAGVTQSPTHLIKTRGQQVTLRCSPKSGHDTVSWYQQALGQGPQFIFQYYEEEERQRGNFPDRFSGHQFPNYSSELNVNALLLGDSALYLCASSLARRGFFNEQFFGPGTRLTVL.

This chain joins TRBV3-1 and TRBJ2-7; D call uncertain. Trimming left V 3 bases short and J 4 bases short, with 10 bases between. Looked up from germline, CDR1 is LGHDT and CDR2 is YNNKEL (reference sequence). This CDR3 contains 13 residues. The CDR3 DNA reads TGTGCCAGCAGCCATAGATTTATATACGAGCAGTACTTC. This gives the protein CASSHRFIYEQYF.

This clonotype was observed a few times. This chain uses TRBV4-3 with TRBJ2-7, with D perhaps TRBD1 (5 bases). CDR3 length: 14 amino acids. Germline CDR1 is LGHNA and CDR2 is YSLEER. V shed 1 base and J shed 3 bases, with 10 bases lying between them. CDR3 in DNA: TGCGCCAGCAGCCAAGGCACCCAGGGCTACGAGCAGTACTTC. This encodes CASSQGTQGYEQYF.

The chain has TRBV19 and TRBJ2-2, with D hard to call. Germline assignment: CDR1 LNHDA and CDR2 SQIVND (reference sequence). The CDR3 runs to 12 residues. V lost 5 bases to trimming and J lost 9 bases, with 10 bases between them. CDR3 bases: TGTGCCAGTAGTTTCCTTTCCCGGGAGCTGTTTTTT. Translating gives CASSFLSRELFF.

The gene calls are TRBV5-6 and TRBJ2-3, with D unclear. CDR1 and CDR2 (germline): SGHDT, YYEEEE. V lost 1 base to trimming and J lost 3 bases, with 6 bases between them. This CDR3 has 13 residues. The chain's CDR3 is CASSLYMTDTQYF. The CDR3 nucleotides are TGTGCCAGCAGCTTGTATATGACAGATACGCAGTATTTT. Using reference TRBV5-6 and TRBJ2-3 for the parts outside the CDR3, the full variable domain is DAGVTQSPTHLIKTRGQQVTLRCSPKSGHDTVSWYQQALGQGPQFIFQYYEEEERQRGNFPDRFSGHQFPNYSSELNVNALLLGDSALYLCASSLYMTDTQYFGPGTRLTVL.

This clonotype has a handful of counts. J is TRBJ2-1 and V is TRBV12-3 or TRBV12-4; D gene unclear. The CDR3 runs 13 residues. V lost 2 bases and J lost 4, with 6 bases in between. CDR3 residues: CASSLKQYNEQFF. CDR3 in DNA: TGTGCCAGCAGTTTAAAACAGTACAATGAGCAGTTCTTC.

The CDR3 DNA is TGTGCCAGCACCAACAGGGGGCTTAATCCCTATAGCTCCTACGAGCAGTACTTC. As protein: CASTNRGLNPYSSYEQYF. The chain is built from TRBV28 and TRBJ2-7, with TRBD1 identical over 9 bases. Per the germline V gene, CDR1 is MDHEN and CDR2 is SYDVKM. The CDR3 is 18 amino acids. V lost 7 bases, J lost 0 bases, and 16 bases stayed unmatched. The full variable domain, with the rest looked up from reference TRBV28 and TRBJ2-7, is DVKVTQSSRYLVKRTGEKVFLECVQDMDHENMFWYRQDPGLGLRLIYFSYDVKMKEKGDIPEGYSVSREKKERFSLILESASTNQTSMYLCASTNRGLNPYSSYEQYFGPGTRLTVT.

This clonotype has a count of ten or more. The chain recombines TRBV12-3 or TRBV12-4 with TRBJ2-5; D gene ambiguous. With 10 bases removed from V and 0 bases from J, the gap between germline ends came to 9 bases. The CDR3 extends over 12 amino acids. The DNA for the CDR3 is TGTGCCACCGGTTGGGACCAAGAGACCCAGTACTTC. Its translation is CATGWDQETQYF.

This clonotype was detected only once. The J gene is TRBJ2-1, the V gene TRBV20-1; a weak D match, TRBD2 (5 bases). This CDR3 is built from 13 residues. Germline values: CDR1 DFQATT, CDR2 SNEGSKA (reference sequence). V was pared by 6 bases and J by 7 bases, with 16 bases between. CDR3 in amino acids: CSAPVLGLNEQFF. DNA for the CDR3: TGCAGTGCCCCCGTACTAGGGTTAAATGAGCAGTTCTTC.

This clonotype was seen a few times. The chain uses TRBV5-1 and TRBJ2-3; D possibly corresponds to TRBD2 (6 bases). The CDR3 contains 17 residues. V was shortened by 4 bases and J by 0 bases, with 18 bases between the two germline ends. Germline assignment: CDR1 SGHRS and CDR2 YFSETQ. Here the CDR3 DNA reads TGCGCCAGCAGCCCCTTGGCTAGCGCAACTAGCACAGATACGCAGTATTTT. Translating it yields CASSPLASATSTDTQYF.